This TCR beta chain was observed in a study of control samples from healthy donors and cancer patients. V dropped 3 bases and J dropped 6 bases, with 9 bases sitting between them. The CDR3 covers 14 residues. Per germline, CDR1 MDHEN and CDR2 SYDVKM. The protocol was immunoSEQ multiplex PCR, while the TCRdb copy is restricted to in-frame clones and leaves out a portion. The sample contains about 160,000 clones, around 90% of which appear only once. The sample comprised blood. The gene calls are TRBV28 and TRBJ1-6; D unresolved. The sequence was collected from a man younger than 45 in good health. The CDR3 coding sequence is TGTGCCAGCAGTTTCGGCCCGTCTAATTCACCCCTCCACTTT. It is translated as CASSFGPSNSPLHF. The variable domain in full, completed from reference TRBV28 and TRBJ1-6, reads DVKVTQSSRYLVKRTGEKVFLECVQDMDHENMFWYRQDPGLGLRLIYFSYDVKMKEKGDIPEGYSVSREKKERFSLILESASTNQTSMYLCASSFGPSNSPLHFGNGTRLTVT.